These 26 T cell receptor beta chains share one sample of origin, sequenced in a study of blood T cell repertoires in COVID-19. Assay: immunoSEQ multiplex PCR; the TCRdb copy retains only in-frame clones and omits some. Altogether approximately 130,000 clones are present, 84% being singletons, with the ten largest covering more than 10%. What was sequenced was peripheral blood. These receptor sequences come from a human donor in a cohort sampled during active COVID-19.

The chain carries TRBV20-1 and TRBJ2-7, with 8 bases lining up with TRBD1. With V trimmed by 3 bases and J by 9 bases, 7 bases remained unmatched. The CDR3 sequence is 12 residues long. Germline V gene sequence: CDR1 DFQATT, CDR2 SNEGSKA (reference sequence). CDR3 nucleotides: TGCAGTGCTAGTTCCGACAGGGGCGCGCAGTACTTC. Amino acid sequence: CSASSDRGAQYF.

This chain's CDR3 is CASSQPQGRTYGYTF. Written as DNA, the CDR3 is TGTGCCAGCAGCCAACCACAGGGACGGACCTATGGCTACACCTTC. The gene calls are TRBV3-1 (or the pseudogene TRBV3-2) and TRBJ1-2, with a possible D match to TRBD1 (6 bases). With 2 bases removed from V and 4 bases from J, the gap between germline ends came to 14 bases. Germline CDR1 and CDR2: LGHDT and YNNKEL (reference sequence). The CDR3 spans 15 residues.

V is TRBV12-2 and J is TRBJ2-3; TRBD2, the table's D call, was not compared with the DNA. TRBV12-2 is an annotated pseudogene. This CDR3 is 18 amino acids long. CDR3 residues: CASRLVRLAGMGTDTQYF. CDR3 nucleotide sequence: TGTGCAAGTCGCTTAGTGAGGTTAGCGGGTATGGGAACAGATACGCAGTATTTT.

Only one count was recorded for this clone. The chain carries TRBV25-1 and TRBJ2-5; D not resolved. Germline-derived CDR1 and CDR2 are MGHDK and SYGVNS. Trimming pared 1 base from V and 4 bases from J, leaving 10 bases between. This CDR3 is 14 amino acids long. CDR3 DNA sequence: TGTGCCAGCAGTGAATTAGAGCTAGGAGAGACCCAGTACTTC. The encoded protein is CASSELELGETQYF.

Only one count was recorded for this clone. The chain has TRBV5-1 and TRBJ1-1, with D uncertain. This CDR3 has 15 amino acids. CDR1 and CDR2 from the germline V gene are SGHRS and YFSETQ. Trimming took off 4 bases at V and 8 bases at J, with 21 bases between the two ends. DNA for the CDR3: TGCGCCAGCAGCCCCCAGGTGTGGGCACACCGAGAAGCTTTCTTT. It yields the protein CASSPQVWAHREAFF.

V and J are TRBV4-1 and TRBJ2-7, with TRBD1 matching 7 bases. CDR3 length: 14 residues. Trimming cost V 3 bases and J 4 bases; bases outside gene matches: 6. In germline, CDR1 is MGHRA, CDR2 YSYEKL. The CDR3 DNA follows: TGCGCCAGCAGCCAGGCGGCCAGGGGGTACGAGCAGTACTTC. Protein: CASSQAARGYEQYF.

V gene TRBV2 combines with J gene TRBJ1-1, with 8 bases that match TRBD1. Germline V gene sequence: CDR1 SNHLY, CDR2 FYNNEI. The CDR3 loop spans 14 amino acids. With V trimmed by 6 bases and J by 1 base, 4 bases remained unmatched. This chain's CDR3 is CASRATGGNTEAFF. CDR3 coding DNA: TGTGCCAGCAGGGCAACAGGGGGGAACACTGAAGCTTTCTTT. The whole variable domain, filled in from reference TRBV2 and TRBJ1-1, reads EPEVTQTPSHQVTQMGQEVILRCVPISNHLYFYWYRQILGQKVEFLVSFYNNEISEKSEIFDDQFSVERPDGSNFTLKIRSTKLEDSAMYFCASRATGGNTEAFFGQGTRLTVV.

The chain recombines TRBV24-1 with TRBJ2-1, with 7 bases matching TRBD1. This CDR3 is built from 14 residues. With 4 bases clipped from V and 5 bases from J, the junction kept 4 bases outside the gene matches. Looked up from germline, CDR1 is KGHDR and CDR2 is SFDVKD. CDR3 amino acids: CATSDPTGNNEQFF. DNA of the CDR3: TGTGCCACCAGTGACCCGACAGGGAACAATGAGCAGTTCTTC.

The CDR3 coding sequence is TGCGCCAGCAGCCCATCGTCGCGGACAGGGGGCTACGAGCAGTACTTC. Protein sequence: CASSPSSRTGGYEQYF. This chain connects TRBV4-1 to TRBJ2-7; TRBD1 aligns across 10 bases. Germline CDR1 reads MGHRA; CDR2 reads YSYEKL. The CDR3 contains 16 residues. J was trimmed by 3 bases and V by 4 bases; bases with no gene match: 9.

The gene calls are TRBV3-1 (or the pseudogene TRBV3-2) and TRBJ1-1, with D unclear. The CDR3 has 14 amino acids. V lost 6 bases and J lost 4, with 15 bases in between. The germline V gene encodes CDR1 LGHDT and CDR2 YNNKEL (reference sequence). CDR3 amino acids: CASSPFWEITEAFF. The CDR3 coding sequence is TGTGCCAGCAGTCCTTTCTGGGAGATCACTGAAGCTTTCTTT.

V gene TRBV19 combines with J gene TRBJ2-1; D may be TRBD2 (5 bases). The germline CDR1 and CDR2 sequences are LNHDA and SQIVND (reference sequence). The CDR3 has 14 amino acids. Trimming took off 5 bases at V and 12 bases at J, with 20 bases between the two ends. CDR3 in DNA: TGTGCCAGTAGTCAGGCTAACGGGGAACGTGGGCAGTTCTTC. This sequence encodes CASSQANGERGQFF. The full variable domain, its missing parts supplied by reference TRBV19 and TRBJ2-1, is DGGITQSPKYLFRKEGQNVTLSCEQNLNHDAMYWYRQDPGQGLRLIYYSQIVNDFQKGDIAEGYSVSREKKESFPLTVTSAQKNPTAFYLCASSQANGERGQFFGPGTRLTVL.

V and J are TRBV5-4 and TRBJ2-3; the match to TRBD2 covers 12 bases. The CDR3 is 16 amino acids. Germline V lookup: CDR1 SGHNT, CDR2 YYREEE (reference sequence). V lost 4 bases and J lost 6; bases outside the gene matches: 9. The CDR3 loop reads CASSPRTSGVGDTQYF. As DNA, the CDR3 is TGTGCCAGCAGCCCCCGGACTAGCGGGGTGGGGGATACGCAGTATTTT.

The CDR3 coding sequence is TGCACCAGCAGCCAAGAGAATTACCGGACTCTCAGGTTTGGCACCGGGGAGCTGTTTTTT. It codes for CTSSQENYRTLRFGTGELFF. The chain carries TRBV1 and TRBJ2-2; the table's D call, TRBD2, was not checked against the DNA. TRBV1 is shown as a pseudogene. The CDR3 is 20 residues long.

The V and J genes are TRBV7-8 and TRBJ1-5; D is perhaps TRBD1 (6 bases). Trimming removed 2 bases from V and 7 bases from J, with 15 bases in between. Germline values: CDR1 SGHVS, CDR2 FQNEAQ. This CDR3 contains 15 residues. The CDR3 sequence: CASSLSTGSGQPQHF. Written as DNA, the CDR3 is TGTGCCAGCAGCTTAAGCACAGGGTCGGGACAGCCCCAGCATTTT.

The CDR3 sequence is CSVMGGDGYTF. The CDR3 DNA follows: TGCAGCGTGATGGGGGGGGATGGCTACACCTTC. This chain joins TRBV29-1 and TRBJ1-2; D is possibly TRBD1 (5 bases). This CDR3 region has 11 residues. Trimming took 6 bases from V and 6 from J, leaving 11 bases between them. Per the germline V gene, CDR1 is SQVTM and CDR2 is ANQGSEA.

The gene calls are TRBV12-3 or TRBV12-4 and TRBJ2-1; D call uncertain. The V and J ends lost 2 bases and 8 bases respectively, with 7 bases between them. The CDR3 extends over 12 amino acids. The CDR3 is CASSLISHEQFF. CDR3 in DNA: TGTGCCAGCAGTTTAATATCTCATGAGCAGTTCTTC.

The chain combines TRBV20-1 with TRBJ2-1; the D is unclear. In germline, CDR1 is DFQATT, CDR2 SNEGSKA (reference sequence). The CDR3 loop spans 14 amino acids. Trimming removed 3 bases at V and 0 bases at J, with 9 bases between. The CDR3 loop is CSASLGSSYNEQFF. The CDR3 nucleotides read TGCAGTGCTAGTCTCGGTAGCTCCTACAATGAGCAGTTCTTC.

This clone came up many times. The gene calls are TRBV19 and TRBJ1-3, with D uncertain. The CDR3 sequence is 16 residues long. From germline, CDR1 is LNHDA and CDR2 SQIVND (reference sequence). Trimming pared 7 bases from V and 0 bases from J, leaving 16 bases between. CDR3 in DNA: TGTGCCAGTACAACTACTCCGATCAACTCTGGAAACACCATATATTTT. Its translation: CASTTTPINSGNTIYF.

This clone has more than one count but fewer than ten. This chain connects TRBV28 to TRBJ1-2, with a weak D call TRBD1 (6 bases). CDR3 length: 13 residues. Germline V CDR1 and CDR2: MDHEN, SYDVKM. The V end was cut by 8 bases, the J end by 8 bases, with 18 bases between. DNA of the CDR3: TGTGCCAGCCTTTCAGGGGCCTTTGACGGCTACACCTTC. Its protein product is CASLSGAFDGYTF.

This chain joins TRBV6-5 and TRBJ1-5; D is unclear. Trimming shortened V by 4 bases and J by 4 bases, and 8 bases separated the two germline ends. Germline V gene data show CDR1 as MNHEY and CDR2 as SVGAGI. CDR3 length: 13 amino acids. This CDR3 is CASSFYRNQPQHF. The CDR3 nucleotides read TGTGCCAGCAGTTTTTACAGAAATCAGCCCCAGCATTTT.

CDR3 bases: TGTGCCTGGAGTGTAATCGGGCGGGATGGCTACACCTTC. This sequence encodes CAWSVIGRDGYTF. The genes are TRBV30 and TRBJ1-2; D call uncertain. Germline CDR1 reads GTSNPN; CDR2 reads SVGIG (reference sequence). Trimming shortened V by 0 bases and J by 6 bases, and 11 bases separated the two germline ends. This CDR3 is built from 13 residues.

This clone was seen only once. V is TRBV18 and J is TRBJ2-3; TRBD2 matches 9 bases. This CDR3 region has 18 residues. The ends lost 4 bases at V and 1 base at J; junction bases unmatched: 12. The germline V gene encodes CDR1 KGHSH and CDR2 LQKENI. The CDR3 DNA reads TGTGCCAGCTCACACCTTTCTAGCGGGGTACGTGGCACAGATACGCAGTATTTT. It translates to CASSHLSSGVRGTDTQYF.

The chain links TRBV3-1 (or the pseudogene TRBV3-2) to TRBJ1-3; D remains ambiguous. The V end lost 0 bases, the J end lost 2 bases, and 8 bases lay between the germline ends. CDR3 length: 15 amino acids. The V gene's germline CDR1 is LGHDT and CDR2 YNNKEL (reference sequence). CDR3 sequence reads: CASSQDSSAGNTIYF. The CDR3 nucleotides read TGTGCCAGCAGCCAAGACAGCAGCGCTGGAAACACCATATATTTT.

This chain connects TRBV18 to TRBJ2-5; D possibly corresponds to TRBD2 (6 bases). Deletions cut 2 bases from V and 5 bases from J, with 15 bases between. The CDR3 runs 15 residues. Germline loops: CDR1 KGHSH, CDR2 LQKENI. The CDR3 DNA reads TGTGCCAGCTCACCAAATCAGTCAGGAGGGGAGACCCAGTACTTC. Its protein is CASSPNQSGGETQYF. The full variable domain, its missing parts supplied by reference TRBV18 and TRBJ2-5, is NAGVMQNPRHLVRRRGQEARLRCSPMKGHSHVYWYRQLPEEGLKFMVYLQKENIIDESGMPKERFSAEFPKEGPSILRIQQVVRGDSAAYFCASSPNQSGGETQYFGPGTRLLVL.

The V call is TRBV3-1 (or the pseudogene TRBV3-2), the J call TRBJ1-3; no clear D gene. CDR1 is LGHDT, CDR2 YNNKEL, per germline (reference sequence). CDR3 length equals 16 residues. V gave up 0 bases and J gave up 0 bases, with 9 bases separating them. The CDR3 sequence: CASSQEAMSSGNTIYF. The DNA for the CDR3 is TGTGCCAGCAGCCAAGAAGCCATGAGCTCTGGAAACACCATATATTTT.

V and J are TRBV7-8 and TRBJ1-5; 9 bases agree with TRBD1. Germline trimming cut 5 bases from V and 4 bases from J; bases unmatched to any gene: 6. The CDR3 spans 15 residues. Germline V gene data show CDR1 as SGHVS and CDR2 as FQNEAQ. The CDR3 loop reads CASSTTGGSNQPQHF. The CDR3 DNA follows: TGTGCCAGCAGCACCACAGGGGGCTCGAATCAGCCCCAGCATTTT. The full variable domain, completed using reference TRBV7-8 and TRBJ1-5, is GAGVSQSPRYKVAKRGQDVALRCDPISGHVSLFWYQQALGQGPEFLTYFQNEAQLDKSGLPSDRFFAERPEGSVSTLKIQRTQQEDSAVYLCASSTTGGSNQPQHFGDGTRLSIL.